This T cell receptor beta chain was recovered during a study of CD8 T cells in ankylosing spondylitis. Overall study findings and caveats: Certain motif variants had earlier been reported in reactive arthritis synovial fluid and blood.

TCRdb recomputed calls from the 5' RACE reads with MiXCR, one row per CDR3 protein. The sample has about 240,000 distinct CDR3 sequences, over 8.5% seen once. This clonotype was counted at least ten times. The antigen is not known. Sequenced input: blood, either unsorted or a sorted T cell fraction (not recorded which). The clonotype originates from a male donor with ankylosing spondylitis or in good health (not recorded which).

CDR3 coding DNA: TGTGCCAGTAGTGGGGGCGGGAGCACAGATACGCAGTATTTT. Protein: CASSGGGSTDTQYF. The chain uses TRBV19 and TRBJ2-3; TRBD1 is a possible D gene (6 bases). From germline, CDR1 is LNHDA and CDR2 SQIVND (reference sequence). The CDR3 covers 14 residues. The ends were cut back, 5 bases at V and 0 bases at J, with 9 bases in the middle.